The source of this TCR beta chain is a study of blood T cell repertoires in COVID-19. Study summary: Samples taken during acute and convalescent COVID-19 were collected in the United States, Italy and Spain. The analysed material was cDNA or gDNA that came from T cells, B-cell-depleted T cells, or PBMCs.

The CDR3 contains 15 residues. As processed by the authors: Amplification of reference gene primers provided the estimated nucleated cell counts. Only in-frame clones appear in the TCRdb table, and some are missing; sequencing was by immunoSEQ multiplex PCR. V, J and clone size are those of that table, while D and trimming were read from the DNA. The sample yields about 53,000 clones, 85% to 90% seen once. The sequenced sample was peripheral blood. This sequence joins TRBV21-1 and TRBJ1-1; the tabulated D call, TRBD1, remains unverified against the DNA. TRBV21-1 is listed as a pseudogene. The receptor was derived from a man in his fifties or sixties with acute or convalescent COVID-19. This CDR3 reads CASSKGRPRGTEAFF. In DNA, the CDR3 is TGTGCCAGCAGCAAAGGCCGGCCGAGGGGGACTGAAGCTTTCTTT.